These T cell receptor beta chains were read from a single sample in a study of T cells in Graves' hyperthyroidism and ophthalmopathy. MiXCR, applied by TCRdb to the multiplex PCR reads, yields one record per CDR3 protein. The sample records about 530,000 distinct CDR3 sequences, about 15% being singletons. The sample taken for sequencing was blood. The source is a woman aged 18-29 years with Graves' ophthalmopathy. Both conserved end residues are trimmed from each CDR3. Each record gives: D gene, V gene, CDR3 protein. A D gene is named only where the DNA matches it firmly.

D: .; V: TRBV11-2; CDR3: ASSSQGGATGELF
D: .; V: TRBV7-9; CDR3: ASTQGAGDYT
D: TRBD2; V: TRBV20-1; CDR3: SHTGGRQETQY
D: .; V: TRBV7-8; CDR3: ASSLVGGQGSDTQY
D: .; V: TRBV7-2; CDR3: ASSLETGTNTEAL
D: .; V: TRBV19; CDR3: ASSPGLANTGELF
D: .; V: TRBV24-1; CDR3: ATSDFPLAGPGELF
D: .; V: TRBV20-1; CDR3: SAEGRDYEQY
D: .; V: TRBV7-8; CDR3: ASSLGLESISEQF
D: .; V: TRBV19; CDR3: ASSPGRDSNNSPLH
D: .; V: TRBV20-1; CDR3: SARPTGPSPLH
D: .; V: TRBV2; CDR3: ASSESSSLSTDTQY
D: .; V: TRBV12-3/TRBV12-4; CDR3: ASSSGLVPLAAPDTQY
D: TRBD1; V: TRBV6-1; CDR3: ASRTSQGASYEQY
D: .; V: TRBV28; CDR3: ASSSRNYGYT
D: .; V: TRBV28; CDR3: ASVQSRVPYEQY
D: .; V: TRBV7-3; CDR3: ASSSWGARDVNTEAF
D: .; V: TRBV28; CDR3: ASSLLGVSDTQY
D: .; V: TRBV10-3; CDR3: AISPTEGTETQY
D: .; V: TRBV18; CDR3: ASSPAISSPLH
D: TRBD2; V: TRBV28; CDR3: ASSFSLAAYEQY
D: .; V: TRBV2; CDR3: ASIPDDYGYT
D: .; V: TRBV12-3/TRBV12-4; CDR3: ASSFYYMEGDSGNTIY
D: .; V: TRBV7-2; CDR3: ASSFSLRQDGYT
D: .; V: TRBV27; CDR3: ASSSFIGTGNTIY
D: .; V: TRBV3-1; CDR3: ASSQASYRDGMVGYGYT
D: .; V: TRBV18; CDR3: ASSPRGLDTEAF
D: TRBD1; V: TRBV5-1; CDR3: ASSLLYNGDRGNTEAF
D: TRBD1; V: TRBV7-9; CDR3: ASSSRRTGAYEQY
D: .; V: TRBV20-1; CDR3: SAQFPSFSGNTIY
D: TRBD1; V: TRBV5-1; CDR3: ASSSRRLSRDRGFTEAF
D: .; V: TRBV7-2; CDR3: ASRAWGSSSYNEQF
D: .; V: TRBV13; CDR3: ASSPGPRGQETQY
D: .; V: TRBV28; CDR3: ASSFSSVGELF
D: .; V: TRBV6-2/TRBV6-3; CDR3: ASSSRTAVNFNSPLH
D: TRBD1; V: TRBV28; CDR3: ASRRSGTGNNEQF
D: TRBD1; V: TRBV20-1; CDR3: GTGGYSNQPQH
D: TRBD2; V: TRBV27; CDR3: ASRERGGYNEQF
D: .; V: TRBV29-1; CDR3: SVESIWTVNTEAF
D: TRBD2; V: TRBV7-2; CDR3: ASSLGQTSGRVYEQY
D: .; V: TRBV6-4; CDR3: ASSDSVRYTEAF
D: .; V: TRBV5-1; CDR3: ASMVYNEQF
D: TRBD1; V: TRBV28; CDR3: ASSGQGREETQY
D: TRBD1; V: TRBV4-1; CDR3: ASSQVLPGGYGYT
D: .; V: TRBV28; CDR3: ASSLTFGNRAQETQY
D: .; V: TRBV3-1; CDR3: ASSQDGEYSGNTIY
D: .; V: TRBV7-9; CDR3: ASSPTGGGTEAF
D: .; V: TRBV30; CDR3: AWSNPGEVTEAF